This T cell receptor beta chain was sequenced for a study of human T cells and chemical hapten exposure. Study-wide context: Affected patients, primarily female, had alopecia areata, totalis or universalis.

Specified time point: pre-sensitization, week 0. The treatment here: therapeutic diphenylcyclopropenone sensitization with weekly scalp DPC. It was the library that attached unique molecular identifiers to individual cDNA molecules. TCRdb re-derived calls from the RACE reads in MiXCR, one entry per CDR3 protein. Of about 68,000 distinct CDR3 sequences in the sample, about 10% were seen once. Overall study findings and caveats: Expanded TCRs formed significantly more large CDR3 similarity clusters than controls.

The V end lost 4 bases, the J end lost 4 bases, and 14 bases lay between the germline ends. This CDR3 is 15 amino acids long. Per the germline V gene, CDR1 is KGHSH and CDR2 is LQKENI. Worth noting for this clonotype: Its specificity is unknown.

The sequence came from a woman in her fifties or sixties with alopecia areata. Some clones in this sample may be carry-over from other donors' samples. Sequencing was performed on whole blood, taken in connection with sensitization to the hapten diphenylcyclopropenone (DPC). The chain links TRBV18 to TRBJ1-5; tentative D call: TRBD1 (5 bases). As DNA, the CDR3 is TGTGCCAGCTCACGAGAAGGGGTTGGGAATCAGCCCCAGCATTTT. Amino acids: CASSREGVGNQPQHF.